This T cell receptor (beta chain) was identified during a study of molecular identifiers for immune sequencing clone quantification (dated by TCRdb to 2016 to 2019). For the study in its entirety: For a replicate experiment, RNA from around 20,000 or 99,000 naive CD8 T cells was divided into five aliquots, of which four were sequenced. This methods study used CD8 T cells to benchmark TCR RNA copy counting and molecular-identifier clustering-based TCR repertoire sequencing (MIDCIRS). On the study overall, not on this receptor specifically: The naive libraries included spiked-in Jurkat TCR RNA (around 9 copies' worth), and this RNA is not part of the donor repertoire. When barcode sub-clustering was omitted, TCR diversity was inflated by chimeric consensus sequences, with chimeras reaching as high as 47%. Modeling indicated 2.5 to 3.5 TCR RNA copies recovered per cell, compared with around 9.8 by digital PCR, which implies a capture efficiency of 25% to 35%. Spiked-in Jurkat TCR RNA equivalent to a single cell was reported to be detectable even among approximately 900,000 naive CD8 T cells. Highly expanded clone sizes could be underestimated because identical TCR molecules may share a barcode. In CMV-specific effector cells, over 99% of molecules were held by clones above 20 RNA copies, whereas under 1% of molecules were held by such clones in naive cells.

Libraries of naive CD8 T cells were generated from roughly 21,000 to 960,000 sorted cells, with 10%, 30% or 50% of the purified RNA used. On a BD FACSAria II, naive CD8 T cells were FACS-sorted as CD8+CD4-CCR7+CD45RA+ and collected into RLT Plus buffer. To test detection sensitivity, Jurkat RNA equivalent to about ten TCR copies was spiked into samples of roughly 18,000-1,000,000 naive CD8 T cells. CD8 T cells were enriched with RosetteSep CD8+ T Cell Enrichment Cocktail and Ficoll-Paque, followed by ACK red cell lysis. Library method: PCR. Sequencing relied on an Illumina HiSeq 4000. Bulk TCR libraries were prepared as previously described, using TCR primers listed in Table S5. The Qiagen AllPrep DNA/RNA kit was used to purify total RNA. Reads from multiple sequencing runs of the same library were pooled before analysis. Per the source publication's procedure: Reads were retained only if an exact TCR constant sequence was present, and the retained reads were trimmed to 150 nt and grouped according to their 12-nt molecular barcodes. Reads inside each barcode group were sub-clustered using a 15% Levenshtein threshold, and a quality-weighted consensus sequence was constructed for each RNA molecule. Non-functional sequences were removed, as were lower-count sequences one edit away from another. Based on a fit of two negative binomial distributions, barcode sub-clusters having less than 20% of the maximum read count were discarded. TCRdb itself trimmed the public reads at Q25 with fastp, ran MiXCR and retained productive beta chains. Each record represents a unique CDR3 protein, reported with the most common genes and DNA among its rows. TCRdb, not the authors, supplied the V and J calls. This sample has about 640,000 distinct CDR3 sequences in its table, and approximately 20% of those were observed once. 0.85% of the sample is in the top ten clones.

This clonotype was counted at least ten times. The antigen this receptor binds is unknown. No clone much larger than this one lies a single base away; base qualities are absent. The cysteine opens and the phenylalanine closes a CDR3 of 13 amino acids. Only the CDR3 DNA stays, 39 bases, in frame from base 1. The germline V gene (reference sequence) supplies CDR1 DFQATT and CDR2 SNEGSKA. The junction carries 13 bases between V and J, which are trimmed by 2 bases and 6 bases respectively. The sequence came from a human donor in good health. Some libraries in this study had Jurkat cell RNA spiked in. Recombination connected TRBV20-1 to TRBJ1-1, and the D gene may be TRBD1, 5 bases matching. The sequenced sample consisted of naive CD8+ T cells from blood, with Jurkat cell RNA spiked in. Explained via the paper, the cell subset or site label denotes: FACS-sorted CD8+CD4-CCR7+CD45RA+ naive T cells. The CDR3 protein: CSARLAGTPEAFF. The nucleotides read TGCAGTGCTAGATTAGCAGGGACCCCTGAAGCTTTCTTT.